This T cell receptor (beta chain) derives from a study of T cell repertoires in cytomegalovirus infection. The overall study: Recently identified HLA-C-restricted CMV epitopes were among the peptides used. The public TCR beta signatures pointed to both CMV infection and matching HLA type.

TCRdb re-analysed the reads in MiXCR, keeping a single row per CDR3 protein. The sample comprises around 340,000 distinct CDR3 sequences, 25% to 30% of which are singletons, and roughly 20% rests with the top ten. Trimming left V 5 bases short and J 9 bases short, with 17 bases between. The CDR3 is 15 amino acids. Germline V gene data show CDR1 as MNHNY and CDR2 as SVGAGI (reference sequence). This clonotype has more than one count but fewer than ten. The target antigen is unknown. Findings and limits, study-wide: Cumulative frequency of public TCR beta families picked out carriers of CMV plus the relevant HLA. The ex vivo response showed dominance by HLA-C-restricted CMV-specific TCR beta clonotypes.

The specimen was cultured PBMCs, collected from culture after CMV antigen stimulation. The clonotype was recovered from a human donor in good health (CMV status not recorded). Some clones in this sample may be carry-over from other donors' samples. This chain uses TRBV6-6 with TRBJ1-6; D not resolved. CDR3: CASSRAVLEGSPLHF. DNA for the CDR3: TGTGCCAGCAGTAGAGCCGTTTTAGAGGGTTCACCCCTCCACTTT.